This T cell receptor (beta chain) was retrieved from a study of T-cell memory formation after mild COVID-19. CDR1 is DFQATT and CDR2 is SNEGSKA in the germline V gene (reference sequence). The CDR3 is 16 residues long. The ends lost 3 bases at V and 5 bases at J; junction bases unmatched: 12. TCRdb independently ran MiXCR on the 5' RACE reads; one entry per CDR3 protein. The sample records 200,000 to 300,000 distinct CDR3 sequences, approximately 16% being singletons. The chain is built from TRBV20-1 and TRBJ1-4, with TRBD1 identical over 7 bases. The TCR originated in a man in his late teens or twenties who had mild COVID-19 (a few samples of this study predate the infection). Cell type and time point are not known. The specimen sequenced was PBMCs or a T cell subset sorted from them (not recorded which). The CDR3 reads CSARVDRESRNEKLFF. The CDR3 DNA sequence: TGCAGTGCTAGGGTTGACAGGGAATCTCGGAATGAAAAACTGTTTTTT.